This T cell receptor (beta chain) derives from a study of early T cells in non-severe SARS-CoV-2 infection. TCRdb re-called the 5' RACE reads with MiXCR, one entry per CDR3 protein. The table lists about 48,000 distinct CDR3 sequences, more than 6.5% of them singletons. The germline CDR1 and CDR2 sequences are SQVTM and ANQGSEA. The CDR3 runs to 11 residues. The V end lost 0 bases, the J end lost 12 bases, and 8 bases lay between the germline ends. The clonotype comes from an adult who was a healthcare worker with PCR-confirmed SARS-CoV-2 infection or an uninfected control (not recorded which). The chain couples TRBV29-1 to TRBJ1-4; no definite D call. The material sequenced was whole blood. CDR3 region: CSVEDTGELFF. The CDR3 nucleotides are TGCAGCGTTGAAGACACCGGAGAACTGTTTTTT.